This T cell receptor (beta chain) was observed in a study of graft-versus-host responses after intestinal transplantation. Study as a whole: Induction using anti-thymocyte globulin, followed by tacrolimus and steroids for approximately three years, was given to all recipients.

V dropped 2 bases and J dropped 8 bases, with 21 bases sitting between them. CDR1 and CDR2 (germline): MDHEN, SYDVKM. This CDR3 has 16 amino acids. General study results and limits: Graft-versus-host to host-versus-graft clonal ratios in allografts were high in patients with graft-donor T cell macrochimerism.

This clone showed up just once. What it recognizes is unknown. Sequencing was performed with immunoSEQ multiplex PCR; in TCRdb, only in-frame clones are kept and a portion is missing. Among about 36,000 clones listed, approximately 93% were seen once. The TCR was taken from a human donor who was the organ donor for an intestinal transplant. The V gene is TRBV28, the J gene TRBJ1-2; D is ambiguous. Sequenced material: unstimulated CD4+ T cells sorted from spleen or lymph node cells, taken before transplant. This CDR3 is CASSLGGLDRVWGYTF. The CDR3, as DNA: TGTGCCAGCAGTTTAGGTGGGCTGGATAGGGTCTGGGGCTACACCTTC.